The clone carrying this TCR beta chain was observed a single time. CDR1 and CDR2 (germline): SSHAT, FNYEAQ (reference sequence). The CDR3 contains 13 residues. V gave up 6 bases and J gave up 1 base, with 10 bases separating them. These data belong to a study of sequential checkpoint blockade in melanoma. Treatment given: randomized to nivolumab then ipilimumab (arm A) or the reverse (arm B). Some clones are missing from TCRdb's copy, which holds only in-frame ones; the method was immunoSEQ multiplex PCR. Of around 18,000 clones listed, about 66% are singletons. This sample comprised CD8+ T cells sorted from blood (inferred from file names), obtained from a patient given nivolumab and ipilimumab in sequence. The TCR comes from a human donor with melanoma. The chain links TRBV7-7 to TRBJ2-7; D remains unclear. The CDR3 loop is CASSLSLSYEQYF. The CDR3 DNA reads TGTGCCAGCAGTCTTAGCCTTTCCTACGAGCAGTACTTC.